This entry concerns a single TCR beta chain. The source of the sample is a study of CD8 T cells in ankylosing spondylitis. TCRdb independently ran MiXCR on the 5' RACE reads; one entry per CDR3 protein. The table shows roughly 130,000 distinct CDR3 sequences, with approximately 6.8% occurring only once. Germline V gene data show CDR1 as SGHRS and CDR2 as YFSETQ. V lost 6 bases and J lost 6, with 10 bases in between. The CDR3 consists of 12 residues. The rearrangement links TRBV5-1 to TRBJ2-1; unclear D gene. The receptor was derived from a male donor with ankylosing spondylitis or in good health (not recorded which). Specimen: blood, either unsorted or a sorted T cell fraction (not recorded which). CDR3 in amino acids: CASTSRPNEQFF. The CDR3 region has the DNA TGCGCCAGCACCTCCCGGCCCAATGAGCAGTTCTTC. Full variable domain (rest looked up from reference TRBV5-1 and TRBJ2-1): KAGVTQTPRYLIKTRGQQVTLSCSPISGHRSVSWYQQTPGQGLQFLFEYFSETQRNKGNFPGRFSGRQFSNSRSEMNVSTLELGDSALYLCASTSRPNEQFFGPGTRLTVL.